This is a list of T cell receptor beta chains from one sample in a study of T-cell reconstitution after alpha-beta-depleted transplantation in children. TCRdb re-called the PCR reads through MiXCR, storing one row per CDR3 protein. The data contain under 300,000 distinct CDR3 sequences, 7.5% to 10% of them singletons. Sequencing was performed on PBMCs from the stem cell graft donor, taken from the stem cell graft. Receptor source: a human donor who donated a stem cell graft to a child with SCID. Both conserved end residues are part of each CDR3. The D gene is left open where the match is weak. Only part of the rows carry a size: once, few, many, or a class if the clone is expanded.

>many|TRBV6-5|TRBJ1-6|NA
CASSSRVGGIDSPLHF
TGTGCCAGCAGTTCCCGGGTAGGGGGGATTGATTCACCCCTCCACTTT
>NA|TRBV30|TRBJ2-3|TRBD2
CARQSGGGAPDTQYF
TGTGCCCGTCAAAGCGGCGGGGGGGCCCCAGATACGCAGTATTTT
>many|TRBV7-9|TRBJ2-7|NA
CASSFSGAFLGYEQYF
TGTGCCAGCAGCTTTTCGGGGGCGTTCCTTGGGTACGAGCAGTACTTC
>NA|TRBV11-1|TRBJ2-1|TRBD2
CACSLATRSGGAKGNEQFF
TGTGCCTGCAGCTTAGCGACGAGGAGCGGGGGGGCGAAGGGTAATGAGCAGTTCTTC
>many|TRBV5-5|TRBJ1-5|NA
CASSLGSFNQPQHF
TGTGCCAGCAGCTTGGGTTCGTTTAATCAGCCCCAGCATTTT
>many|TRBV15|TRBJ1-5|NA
CATSSRDSNQPQHF
TGTGCCACCAGCAGCCGGGATAGCAATCAGCCCCAGCATTTT
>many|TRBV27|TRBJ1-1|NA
CASSLEGVTEAFF
TGTGCCAGCAGTTTAGAGGGAGTGACTGAAGCTTTCTTT
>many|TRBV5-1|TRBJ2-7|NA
CASSPLRATYEQYF
TGCGCCAGCAGCCCCCTCCGAGCGACCTACGAGCAGTACTTC
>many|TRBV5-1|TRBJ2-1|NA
CASSLGQVNYNEQFF
TGCGCCAGCAGCTTGGGGCAGGTTAACTACAATGAGCAGTTCTTC
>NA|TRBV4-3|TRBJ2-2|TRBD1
CASSQDGVGTGDGELFF
TGCGCCAGCAGCCAAGATGGTGTGGGGACAGGGGACGGGGAGCTGTTTTTT
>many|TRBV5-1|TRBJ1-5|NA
CASSSGFNQPQHF
TGCGCCAGCAGCTCGGGATTCAATCAGCCCCAGCATTTT
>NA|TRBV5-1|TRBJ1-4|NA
CASSLYRTANEKLFF
TGCGCCAGCAGCTTGTACAGGACAGCTAATGAAAAACTGTTTTTT
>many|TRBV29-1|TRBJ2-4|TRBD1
CSVEVGGRDVQYF
TGCAGCGTTGAAGTAGGGGGCCGGGACGTTCAGTACTTC
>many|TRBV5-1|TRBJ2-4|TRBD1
CASSLQGADKNIQYF
TGCGCCAGCAGCTTACAGGGGGCTGACAAAAACATTCAGTACTTC
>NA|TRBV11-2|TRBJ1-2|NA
CASSVRQESTPSDGGYTF
TGTGCCAGCAGCGTCCGACAGGAATCAACTCCCTCGGATGGGGGCTACACCTTC
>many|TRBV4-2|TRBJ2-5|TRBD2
CASSRNGLAGNQETQYF
TGTGCCAGCAGCCGTAACGGACTAGCGGGGAATCAAGAGACCCAGTACTTC
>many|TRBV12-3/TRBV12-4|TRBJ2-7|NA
CASSFAGDVTYEQYF
TGTGCCAGCAGTTTTGCCGGGGATGTAACCTACGAGCAGTACTTC
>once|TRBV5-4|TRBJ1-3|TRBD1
CASRADRANTIYF
TGTGCCAGCAGGGCTGACAGGGCGAACACCATATATTTT
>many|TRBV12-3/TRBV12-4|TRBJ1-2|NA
CASSLGTQQGGYTF
TGTGCCAGCAGCCTCGGGACACAGCAGGGTGGCTACACCTTC
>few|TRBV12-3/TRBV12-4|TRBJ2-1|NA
CASTPTDYNEQFF
TGTGCCAGCACCCCGACAGACTACAATGAGCAGTTCTTC
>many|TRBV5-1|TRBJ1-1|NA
CASSAGVTEEAFF
TGCGCCAGCAGCGCTGGGGTGACGGAAGAAGCTTTCTTT
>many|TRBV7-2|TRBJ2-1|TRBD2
CASSFFGLAGVFF
TGTGCCAGCAGCTTTTTCGGACTAGCGGGGGTGTTCTTC
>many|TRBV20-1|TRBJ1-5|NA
CSALRGNQPQHF
TGCAGTGCTCTACGTGGCAATCAGCCCCAGCATTTT
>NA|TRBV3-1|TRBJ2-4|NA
CASSNRPGLTKNIQYF
TGTGCCAGCAGCAATCGACCCGGTCTTACCAAAAACATTCAGTACTTC
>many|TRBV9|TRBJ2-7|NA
CASSATQGAYEQYF
TGTGCCAGCAGCGCCACACAGGGAGCCTACGAGCAGTACTTC
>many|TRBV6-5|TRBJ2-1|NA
CASSYSLEGEFNNEQFF
TGTGCCAGCAGTTACTCGTTGGAGGGGGAATTTAACAATGAGCAGTTCTTC
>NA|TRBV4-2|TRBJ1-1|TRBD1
CASSQVTGALPNTEAFF
TGTGCCAGCAGCCAAGTCACAGGGGCGCTCCCGAACACTGAAGCTTTCTTT
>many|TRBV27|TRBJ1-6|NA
CASRDVSSYNSPLHF
TGTGCCAGCAGGGACGTAAGCTCCTATAATTCACCCCTCCACTTT
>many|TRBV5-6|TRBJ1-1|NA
CASSWIWRTNTEAFF
TGTGCCAGCAGCTGGATTTGGAGGACAAACACTGAAGCTTTCTTT
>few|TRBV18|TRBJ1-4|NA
CASSPPTGWGTGKLFF
TGTGCCAGCTCACCACCGACGGGGTGGGGTACTGGAAAACTGTTTTTT
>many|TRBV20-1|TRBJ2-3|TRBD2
CSAAGTSGSTDTQYF
TGCAGTGCTGCCGGGACTAGCGGTAGCACAGATACGCAGTATTTT
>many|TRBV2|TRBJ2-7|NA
CATTRDGSSYEQYF
TGTGCCACCACCCGGGACGGCAGCTCCTACGAGCAGTACTTC
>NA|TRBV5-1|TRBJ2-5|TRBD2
CASSTRTSPQETQYF
TGCGCCAGCAGCACCCGGACTAGCCCCCAAGAGACCCAGTACTTC
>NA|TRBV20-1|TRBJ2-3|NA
CSAGPGDTQYF
TGCAGTGCTGGGCCGGGGGATACGCAGTATTTT
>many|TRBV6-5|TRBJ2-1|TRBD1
CASTGTGLSDEQFF
TGTGCCAGCACCGGGACAGGCCTAAGCGATGAGCAGTTCTTC
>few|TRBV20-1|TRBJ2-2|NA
CSARKGNTGELFF
TGCAGTGCTAGGAAGGGAAACACCGGGGAGCTGTTTTTT
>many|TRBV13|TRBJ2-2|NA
CASSSYREDGELFF
TGTGCCAGCAGCTCATACAGGGAGGACGGGGAGCTGTTTTTT
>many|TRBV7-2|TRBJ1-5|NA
CASSFDGVWQPQHF
TGTGCCAGCAGCTTCGATGGGGTTTGGCAGCCCCAGCATTTT
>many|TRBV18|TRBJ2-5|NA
CASSPSAAETQYF
TGTGCCAGCTCACCATCCGCGGCGGAGACCCAGTACTTC
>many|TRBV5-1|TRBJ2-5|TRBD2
CASSPIASGNQETQYF
TGCGCCAGCAGCCCCATCGCTAGCGGGAACCAAGAGACCCAGTACTTC
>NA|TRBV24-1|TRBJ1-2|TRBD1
CATSETGANYGYTF
TGTGCCACCAGTGAGACAGGGGCTAACTATGGCTACACCTTC
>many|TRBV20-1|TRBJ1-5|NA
CSAGDTYSNQPQHF
TGCAGTGCTGGCGACACCTATAGCAATCAGCCCCAGCATTTT
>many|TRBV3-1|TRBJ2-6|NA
CASSQPRDIIAPGANVLTF
TGTGCCAGCAGCCAACCCAGGGACATTATTGCTCCTGGGGCCAACGTCCTGACTTTC
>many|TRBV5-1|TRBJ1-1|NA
CASTQALNTEAFF
TGCGCCAGCACCCAAGCATTAAACACTGAAGCTTTCTTT
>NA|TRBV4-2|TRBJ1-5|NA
CASSPPSNQPQHF
TGTGCCAGCAGCCCCCCATCCAATCAGCCCCAGCATTTT
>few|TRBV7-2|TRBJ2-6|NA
CASSFRGGGANVLTF
TGTGCCAGCAGCTTCAGGGGCGGTGGGGCCAACGTCCTGACTTTC
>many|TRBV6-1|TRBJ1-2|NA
CASRDLRNYGYTF
TGTGCCAGCAGGGACCTCCGGAACTATGGCTACACCTTC
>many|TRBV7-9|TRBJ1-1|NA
CASSIQGGENTEAFF
TGTGCCAGCAGCATCCAAGGGGGGGAGAACACTGAAGCTTTCTTT